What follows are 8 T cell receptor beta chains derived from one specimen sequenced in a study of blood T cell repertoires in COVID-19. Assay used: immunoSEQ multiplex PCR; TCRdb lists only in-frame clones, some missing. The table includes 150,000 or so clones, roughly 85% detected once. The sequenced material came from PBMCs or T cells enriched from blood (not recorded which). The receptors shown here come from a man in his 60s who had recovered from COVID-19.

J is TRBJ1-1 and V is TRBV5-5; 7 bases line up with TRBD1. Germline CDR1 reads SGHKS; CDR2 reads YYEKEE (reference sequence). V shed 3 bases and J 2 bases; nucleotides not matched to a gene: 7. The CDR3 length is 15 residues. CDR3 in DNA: TGTGCCAGCAGCTCTCAAACAGGGGTTAACACTGAAGCTTTCTTT. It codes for CASSSQTGVNTEAFF. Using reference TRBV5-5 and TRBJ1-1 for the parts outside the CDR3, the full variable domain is DAGVTQSPTHLIKTRGQQVTLRCSPISGHKSVSWYQQVLGQGPQFIFQYYEKEERGRGNFPDRFSARQFPNYSSELNVNALLLGDSALYLCASSSQTGVNTEAFFGQGTRLTVV.

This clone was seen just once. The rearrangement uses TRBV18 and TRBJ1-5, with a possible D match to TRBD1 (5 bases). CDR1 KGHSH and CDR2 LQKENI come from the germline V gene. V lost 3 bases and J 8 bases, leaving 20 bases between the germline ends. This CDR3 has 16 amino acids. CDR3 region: CASSPGAGLRVEPQHF. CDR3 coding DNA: TGTGCCAGCTCACCGGGTGCAGGGTTACGTGTCGAGCCCCAGCATTTT.

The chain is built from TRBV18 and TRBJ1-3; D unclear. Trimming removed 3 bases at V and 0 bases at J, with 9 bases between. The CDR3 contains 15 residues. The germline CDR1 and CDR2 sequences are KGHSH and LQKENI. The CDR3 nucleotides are TGTGCCAGCTCACCTGGAGTGCACTCTGGAAACACCATATATTTT. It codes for CASSPGVHSGNTIYF.

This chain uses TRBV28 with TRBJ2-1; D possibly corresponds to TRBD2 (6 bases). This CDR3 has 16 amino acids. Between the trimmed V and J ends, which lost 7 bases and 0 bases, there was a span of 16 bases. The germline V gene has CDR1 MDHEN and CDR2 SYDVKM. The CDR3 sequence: CASNAERVLSYNEQFF. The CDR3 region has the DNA TGTGCCAGCAATGCTGAGCGGGTTCTCTCCTACAATGAGCAGTTCTTC.

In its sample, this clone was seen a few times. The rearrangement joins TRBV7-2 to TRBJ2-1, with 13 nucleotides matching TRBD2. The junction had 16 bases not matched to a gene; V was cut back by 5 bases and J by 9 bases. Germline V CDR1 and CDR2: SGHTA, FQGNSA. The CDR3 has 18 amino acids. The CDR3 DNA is TGTGCCAGCAGCCCCATACGTTCGACTAGCGGGGGGCGTAGTGAGCAGTTCTTC. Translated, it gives CASSPIRSTSGGRSEQFF.

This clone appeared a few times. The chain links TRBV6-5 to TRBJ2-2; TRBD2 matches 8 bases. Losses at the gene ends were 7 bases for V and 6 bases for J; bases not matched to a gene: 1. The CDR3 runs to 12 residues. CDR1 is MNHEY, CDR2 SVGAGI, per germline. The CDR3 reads CASTGGSGELFF. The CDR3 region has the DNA TGTGCCAGCACGGGGGGGTCCGGGGAGCTGTTTTTT.

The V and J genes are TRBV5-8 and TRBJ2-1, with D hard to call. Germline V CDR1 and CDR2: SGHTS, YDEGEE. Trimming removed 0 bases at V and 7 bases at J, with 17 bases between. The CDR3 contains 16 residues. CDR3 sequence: CASSLGFERPGNEQFF. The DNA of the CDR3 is TGTGCCAGCAGCTTGGGTTTTGAGAGGCCCGGGAATGAGCAGTTCTTC.

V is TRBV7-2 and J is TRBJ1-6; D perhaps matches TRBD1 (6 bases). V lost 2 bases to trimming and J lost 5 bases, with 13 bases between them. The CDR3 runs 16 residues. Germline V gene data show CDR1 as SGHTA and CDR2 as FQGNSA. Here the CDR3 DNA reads TGTGCCAGCAGCTTAAGGGGGTTCTCTCATAATTCACCCCTCCACTTT. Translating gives CASSLRGFSHNSPLHF.